Below, 32 T cell receptor beta chains from the same sample are listed, as sequenced in a study of cytomegalovirus exposure and HLA in healthy donors (dated by TCRdb to 2017 to 2019). Libraries were built with the immunoSEQ multiplex PCR assay. For the multiplex PCR, a mixture combining 60 forward primers for TCR Vbeta segments and 13 reverse primers for TCR Jbeta segments was used. The clones in this table, taken by TCRdb from immuneACCESS, are in-frame only. Not every clone is retained; where verified, under half of the shortfall comes from an unresolved V gene, and the cause of the rest is unknown. This sample is represented by around 220,000 clones; more than 60% of them were singletons. Around 15% of the sample is in the top ten clones. Source material: PBMCs. The receptors were gathered from a man aged 35 to 55 in good health and CMV-seronegative.

V gene TRBV4-3 combines with J gene TRBJ2-3; 9 bases match TRBD2. After removal of 4 bases from V and 0 bases from J, the junction contained 14 bases not matched to a gene. This CDR3 has 19 amino acids. Germline values: CDR1 LGHNA, CDR2 YSLEER. CDR3 protein: CASSRRFPSSGISTDTQYF. The CDR3 nucleotides read TGCGCCAGCAGCCGGAGGTTCCCCTCTAGCGGGATTAGCACAGATACGCAGTATTTT.

The chain uses TRBV5-6 and TRBJ1-5, with no clear D. CDR3 length equals 15 residues. The V gene lost 4 bases and the J gene lost 0 bases, with 11 bases spanning the gap. Germline CDR1 SGHDT, CDR2 YYEEEE. CDR3 sequence reads: CASSPTPGSNQPQHF. CDR3 nucleotide sequence: TGTGCCAGCAGCCCGACACCCGGTAGCAATCAGCCCCAGCATTTT.

The J gene is TRBJ1-3, the V gene TRBV19; D perhaps matches TRBD1 (6 bases). Trimming took off 3 bases at V and 12 bases at J, with 24 bases between the two ends. This CDR3 comprises 16 residues. The V gene's germline CDR1 is LNHDA and CDR2 SQIVND (reference sequence). Written as DNA, the CDR3 is TGTGCCAGTAGTATGGCAGGGGAATTAACTTCTTGGCGCATATATTTT. Protein product: CASSMAGELTSWRIYF.

This clone was recorded only once. The J gene is TRBJ1-2, the V gene TRBV4-2; 7 bases line up with TRBD1. V was pared by 0 bases and J by 6 bases, with 10 bases of the junction left unmatched. CDR1 and CDR2 from the germline V gene are LGHNA and YNFKEQ. The CDR3 consists of 16 residues. DNA of the CDR3: TGTGCCAGCAGCCAAGATTCTCTGGTACAGGGGCATGGCTACACCTTC. Translated: CASSQDSLVQGHGYTF.

The chain couples TRBV28 to TRBJ2-7; 7 positions match TRBD1. Germline CDR1 reads MDHEN; CDR2 reads SYDVKM. This CDR3 spans 18 amino acids. J was trimmed by 4 bases and V by 5 bases; bases with no gene match: 20. The CDR3 region is CASSTPRPLQGESYEQYF. CDR3 in DNA: TGTGCCAGCAGTACCCCAAGGCCTCTCCAGGGGGAATCGTACGAGCAGTACTTC.

The chain couples TRBV19 to TRBJ1-4, with D unresolved. Trimming left V 6 bases short and J 0 bases short, with 2 bases between. The CDR3 contains 12 residues. CDR1 is LNHDA, CDR2 SQIVND, per germline (reference sequence). The CDR3 sequence: CASSTTNEKLFF. In DNA, the CDR3 is TGTGCCAGTAGCACAACTAATGAAAAACTGTTTTTT.

The rearrangement joins TRBV10-3 to TRBJ2-1; the D is unclear. Germline CDR1 reads ENHRY; CDR2 reads SYGVKD. The CDR3 is 12 residues long. Trimming shortened V by 3 bases and J by 9 bases, and 9 bases separated the two germline ends. The CDR3 bases are TGTGCCATCAGTGATCTAGAAGGTGAGCAGTTCTTC. Its translation is CAISDLEGEQFF.

This clone was observed once. V and J are TRBV5-4 and TRBJ1-2, with 10 bases lining up with TRBD1. V trimming: 3 bases; J trimming: 8 bases; junction bases outside the gene matches: 10. CDR3 length: 15 residues. Per germline, CDR1 SGHNT and CDR2 YYREEE (reference sequence). In DNA form, the CDR3 reads TGTGCCAGCAGCTCGGAGGGACAGGGGCGGATGGGCTACACCTTC. Its translation is CASSSEGQGRMGYTF.

The rearrangement links TRBV7-2 to TRBJ1-2, with D tentatively TRBD1 (5 bases). Germline CDR1 and CDR2: SGHTA and FQGNSA. This CDR3 has 14 residues. Trimming removed 1 base from V and 7 bases from J, with 13 bases in between. The CDR3 here is CASSLGQPQGGYTF. The CDR3 nucleotides are TGTGCCAGCAGCTTAGGACAGCCCCAGGGTGGCTACACCTTC.

The V and J genes are TRBV7-2 and TRBJ2-2; 9 bases match TRBD2. J was trimmed by 2 bases and V by 7 bases; bases with no gene match: 5. CDR3 size: 15 residues. CDR1 SGHTA and CDR2 FQGNSA come from the germline V gene. The CDR3 nucleotides read TGTGCCAGCAAAAATAGCGGGGGAAACACCGGGGAGCTGTTTTTT. This sequence encodes CASKNSGGNTGELFF.

This rearrangement joins TRBV5-4 to TRBJ2-1; no clear D. V lost 0 bases and J lost 3, with 10 bases in between. CDR3 size: 15 residues. Germline assignment: CDR1 SGHNT and CDR2 YYREEE (reference sequence). The CDR3 reads CASSLESAVYNEQFF. The CDR3 nucleotides are TGTGCCAGCAGCTTGGAGTCCGCGGTCTACAATGAGCAGTTCTTC.

This clone was counted between two and nine times. The chain joins TRBV6-5 to TRBJ1-1; possible D gene TRBD1, 5 bases. The V gene lost 4 bases and the J gene lost 0 bases, with 9 bases spanning the gap. Germline CDR1 is MNHEY and CDR2 is SVGAGI. CDR3 length equals 14 residues. CDR3 coding DNA: TGTGCCAGCAGTTGGGGCGGGATGAACACTGAAGCTTTCTTT. Translated, it gives CASSWGGMNTEAFF.

The chain employs TRBV5-1 and TRBJ2-1; 11 bases are a match to TRBD2. The CDR3 contains 16 residues. Germline V gene sequence: CDR1 SGHRS, CDR2 YFSETQ. The J segment lost 8 bases and the V segment lost 1 base, leaving 8 bases of the junction unmatched. DNA of the CDR3: TGCGCCAGCAGCTTGAACGAACTAGCGGGAGACGATGAGCAGTTCTTC. Encoded protein: CASSLNELAGDDEQFF. The variable domain in full, completed from reference TRBV5-1 and TRBJ2-1, reads KAGVTQTPRYLIKTRGQQVTLSCSPISGHRSVSWYQQTPGQGLQFLFEYFSETQRNKGNFPGRFSGRQFSNSRSEMNVSTLELGDSALYLCASSLNELAGDDEQFFGPGTRLTVL.

The rearrangement uses TRBV5-1 and TRBJ2-1; a possible D gene is TRBD2 (7 bases). Between the trimmed V and J ends, which lost 1 base and 4 bases, there was a span of 12 bases. Germline V gene lookup returns CDR1 SGHRS and CDR2 YFSETQ. The CDR3 covers 15 residues. DNA for the CDR3: TGCGCCAGCAGCTTGACCGGGGGGCTGTACAATGAGCAGTTCTTC. Its translation: CASSLTGGLYNEQFF. The whole variable domain, filled in from reference TRBV5-1 and TRBJ2-1, reads KAGVTQTPRYLIKTRGQQVTLSCSPISGHRSVSWYQQTPGQGLQFLFEYFSETQRNKGNFPGRFSGRQFSNSRSEMNVSTLELGDSALYLCASSLTGGLYNEQFFGPGTRLTVL.

The J gene is TRBJ2-7, the V gene TRBV5-6; TRBD1 matches 10 bases. The germline V gene encodes CDR1 SGHDT and CDR2 YYEEEE. V dropped 1 base and J dropped 2; count of bases not matched to a gene: 6. The CDR3 totals 16 residues. The CDR3 sequence: CASSLPAGTGAYEQYF. CDR3 nucleotides: TGTGCCAGCAGCTTGCCTGCCGGGACAGGGGCCTACGAGCAGTACTTC.

The chain is built from TRBV7-3 and TRBJ1-2; D is perhaps TRBD1 (6 bases). CDR1 is SGHTA and CDR2 is FQGTGA in the germline V gene. This CDR3 comprises 16 residues. Trimming removed 6 bases at V and 1 base at J, with 18 bases between. CDR3 residues: CASSLFRDTHNYGYTF. CDR3 in DNA: TGTGCCAGCAGTCTATTTCGGGACACTCATAACTATGGCTACACCTTC.

J is TRBJ2-1 and V is TRBV11-3; a possible D gene is TRBD2 (6 bases). Germline loops: CDR1 SGHNT, CDR2 YENEEA. The CDR3 loop spans 15 amino acids. With 5 bases removed from V and 6 bases from J, the gap between germline ends came to 17 bases. The CDR3 DNA is TGTGCCAGCAGCCCCGGGGGAGCTGGGGGCAATGAGCAGTTCTTC. Encoded protein: CASSPGGAGGNEQFF.

The chain joins TRBV5-1 to TRBJ1-1; 7 bases align to TRBD1. The V and J ends lost 4 bases and 12 bases, in that order; junction bases with no gene match: 9. CDR1 and CDR2 (germline): SGHRS, YFSETQ. This CDR3 has 12 residues. In DNA, the CDR3 is TGCGCCAGCAGCGCCACTACAGGGGCCCCTTTCTTT. This sequence encodes CASSATTGAPFF.

The rearrangement links TRBV2 to TRBJ1-4; no clear D gene. Trimming removed 8 bases at V and 7 bases at J, with 11 bases between. The CDR3 is made up of 12 amino acids. Germline CDR1 and CDR2: SNHLY and FYNNEI. DNA for the CDR3: TGTGCCAGCGAGGTGCCCCCTGAAAAACTGTTTTTT. Its translation: CASEVPPEKLFF.

This chain uses TRBV19 with TRBJ2-7; 11 bases agree with TRBD2. There are 15 residues in the CDR3. Losses at the gene ends were 8 bases for V and 3 bases for J; bases not matched to a gene: 9. Germline CDR1 reads LNHDA; CDR2 reads SQIVND (reference sequence). The CDR3 region has the DNA TGTGCCAGTGCCCCCTCGACTAGCGGGATCTACGAGCAGTACTTC. It codes for CASAPSTSGIYEQYF.

The chain joins TRBV6-5 to TRBJ1-2, with 7 nucleotides matching TRBD1. Germline V gives CDR1 MNHEY, CDR2 SVGAGI. The V segment lost 10 bases and the J segment 4 bases; nucleotides outside the gene matches: 12. The CDR3 spans 14 residues. The CDR3 DNA reads TGTGCCACCGTAAGGGACAGAGATAGCTATGGCTACACCTTC. This sequence encodes CATVRDRDSYGYTF.

The chain employs TRBV19 and TRBJ1-2; possible D gene TRBD1, 6 bases. Germline CDR1 LNHDA, CDR2 SQIVND (reference sequence). CDR3 length: 16 residues. V was cut by 6 bases and J by 8 bases, with 25 bases left in between. CDR3 coding DNA: TGTGCCAGTAGCCAAGCCGGCATTGTGGGGGCTGGGGGCTACACCTTC. Amino acids: CASSQAGIVGAGGYTF.

The CDR3 reads CASGGGHTGELFF. The DNA of the CDR3 is TGTGCCAGCGGTGGGGGCCACACCGGGGAGCTGTTTTTT. The gene calls are TRBV7-9 and TRBJ2-2; a possible D gene is TRBD1 (6 bases). CDR1 and CDR2 from the germline V gene are SEHNR and FQNEAQ (reference sequence). V lost 8 bases to trimming and J lost 3 bases, with 10 bases between them. This CDR3 is built from 13 residues.

V and J are TRBV9 and TRBJ2-3, with D perhaps TRBD2 (5 bases). The V end lost 4 bases, the J end lost 4 bases, and 19 bases lay between the germline ends. Germline V gives CDR1 SGDLS, CDR2 YYNGEE. The CDR3 length is 16 residues. Here the CDR3 DNA reads TGTGCCAGCAGCAGAGAGGGCGGGTCCCGGCCAGATACGCAGTATTTT. Its translation: CASSREGGSRPDTQYF.

The chain recombines TRBV7-9 with TRBJ2-1; 9 bases are shared with TRBD2. V shed 7 bases and J 7 bases; nucleotides not matched to a gene: 11. The germline gives CDR1 SEHNR, CDR2 FQNEAQ (reference sequence). CDR3 size: 15 residues. CDR3 nucleotide sequence: TGTGCCAGCATCCTCGCCGGACTAGCGATGAATGAGCAGTTCTTC. Translated: CASILAGLAMNEQFF.

The chain has TRBV7-3 and TRBJ2-1; 10 nucleotides match TRBD2. The V gene end was trimmed by 5 bases and the J gene end by 8 bases; junction bases not matched to a gene: 6. Germline assignment: CDR1 SGHTA and CDR2 FQGTGA. The CDR3 consists of 14 residues. Written as DNA, the CDR3 is TGTGCCAGCAGCCCCTCTAGCGGGGGCCATGAGCAGTTCTTC. Translation: CASSPSSGGHEQFF.

This clone was seen a single time. The chain has TRBV6-5 and TRBJ2-5, with D maybe TRBD1 (6 bases). Trimming removed 0 bases at V and 2 bases at J, with 10 bases between. Germline CDR1 and CDR2: MNHEY and SVGAGI. The CDR3 contains 15 residues. The CDR3 sequence is CASSYSPGQQETQYF. DNA for the CDR3: TGTGCCAGCAGTTACTCCCCGGGACAACAAGAGACCCAGTACTTC.

The gene calls are TRBV4-1 and TRBJ2-2; a weak D match, TRBD2 (6 bases). Germline assignment: CDR1 MGHRA and CDR2 YSYEKL. Trimming pared 5 bases from V and 2 bases from J, leaving 15 bases between. This CDR3 has 16 residues. This chain's CDR3 is CASSFLAEGNTGELFF. The CDR3 nucleotides read TGCGCCAGCAGCTTCTTAGCGGAAGGAAACACCGGGGAGCTGTTTTTT.

The chain couples TRBV27 to TRBJ1-5; 7 nucleotides match TRBD1. V was pared by 6 bases and J by 4 bases, with 15 bases of the junction left unmatched. The CDR3 sequence is 17 residues long. Germline values: CDR1 MNHEY, CDR2 SMNVEV (reference sequence). CDR3 region: CASSSGGSGQFNQPQHF. The CDR3 region has the DNA TGTGCCAGCAGCTCAGGGGGGAGCGGACAGTTTAATCAGCCCCAGCATTTT.

This sequence joins TRBV15 and TRBJ1-6; 10 nucleotides line up with TRBD1. Trimming at V came to 5 bases and at J to 6 bases, leaving 13 bases not matched to a gene. Germline V gives CDR1 LNHNV, CDR2 YYDKDF (reference sequence). The CDR3 contains 18 residues. The CDR3 nucleotides are TGTGCCACCAGCCTCCAAAGGAGGACAGGGGGTTTTAATTCACCCCTCCACTTT. This gives the protein CATSLQRRTGGFNSPLHF.

V and J are TRBV7-9 and TRBJ1-5; perhaps TRBD1 as D (6 bases). Germline values: CDR1 SEHNR, CDR2 FQNEAQ (reference sequence). Trimming pared 3 bases from V and 7 bases from J, leaving 10 bases between. The CDR3 loop spans 13 amino acids. For the CDR3, the DNA is TGTGCCAGCAGCTTGGGGGCTTGGCAGCCCCAGCATTTT. This gives the protein CASSLGAWQPQHF.

This chain joins TRBV5-8 and TRBJ2-1; possible D gene TRBD2, 7 bases. The CDR3 runs 15 residues. Trimming removed 6 bases from V and 8 bases from J, with 21 bases in between. The germline V gene has CDR1 SGHTS and CDR2 YDEGEE. CDR3 sequence (DNA): TGTGCCAGCACCTGGACACCGGGGGGCTTGGATGAGCAGTTCTTC. Translated, it gives CASTWTPGGLDEQFF.